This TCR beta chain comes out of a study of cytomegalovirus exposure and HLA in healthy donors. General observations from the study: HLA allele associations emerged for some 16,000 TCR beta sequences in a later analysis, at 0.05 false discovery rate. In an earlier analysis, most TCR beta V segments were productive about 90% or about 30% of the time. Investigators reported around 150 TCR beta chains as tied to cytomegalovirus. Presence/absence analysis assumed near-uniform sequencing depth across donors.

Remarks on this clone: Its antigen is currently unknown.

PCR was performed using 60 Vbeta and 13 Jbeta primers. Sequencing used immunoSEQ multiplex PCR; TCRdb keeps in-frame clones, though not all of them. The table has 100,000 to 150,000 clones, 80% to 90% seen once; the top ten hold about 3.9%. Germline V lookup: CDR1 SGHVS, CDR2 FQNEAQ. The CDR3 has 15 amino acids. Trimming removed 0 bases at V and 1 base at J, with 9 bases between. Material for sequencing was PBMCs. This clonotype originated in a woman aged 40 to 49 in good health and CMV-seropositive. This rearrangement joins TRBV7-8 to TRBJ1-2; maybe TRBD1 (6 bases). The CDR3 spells CASSLARDNNYGYTF. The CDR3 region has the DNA TGTGCCAGCAGCTTAGCCCGGGACAATAACTATGGCTACACCTTC.